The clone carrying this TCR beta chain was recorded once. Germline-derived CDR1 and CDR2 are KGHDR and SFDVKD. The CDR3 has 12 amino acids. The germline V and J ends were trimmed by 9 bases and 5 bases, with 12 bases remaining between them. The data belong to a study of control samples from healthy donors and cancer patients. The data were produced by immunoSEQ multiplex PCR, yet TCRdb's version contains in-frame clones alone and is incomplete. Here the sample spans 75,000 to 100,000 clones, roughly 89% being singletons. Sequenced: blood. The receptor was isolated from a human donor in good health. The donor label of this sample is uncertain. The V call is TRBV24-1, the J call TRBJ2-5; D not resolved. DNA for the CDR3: TGTGCCACCGGAGCTGTGGGGGAGACCCAGTACTTC. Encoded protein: CATGAVGETQYF.